A selection of T cell receptor beta chains follows, all from one sample in a study of CD8 T cells in Susac syndrome. TCRdb used MiXCR to reprocess the immunoSEQ multiplex PCR reads, holding one entry per CDR3 protein. The table lists approximately 100,000 distinct CDR3 sequences, 85% to 95% of them singletons. Sequenced sample: CD8+ T cells from PBMCs. All receptors derive from a human donor in good health. CDR3s include the opening cysteine and the closing phenylalanine or tryptophan. D genes are given only for firm matches. Some rows have no size entry. The others give once, few or many, or a class for an expanded clone.

d_gene	j_gene	abundance	v_gene	CDR3nt	CDR3aa
.	TRBJ1-5	.	TRBV7-2	TGTGCCAGCAGCTTCGATAATCAGCCCCAGCATTTT	CASSFDNQPQHF
.	TRBJ2-1	.	TRBV3-1	TGTGCCAGCAGCCAAGGGAGACAGTACAATGAGCAGTTCTTC	CASSQGRQYNEQFF
TRBD2	TRBJ2-3	.	TRBV5-1	TGCGCCAGCAGCTTGGTAGTAGCGGGATGGAGTACAGATACGCAGTATTTT	CASSLVVAGWSTDTQYF
TRBD1	TRBJ2-4	.	TRBV20-1	TGCAGTGCTAGAGATCGGACAGGGGGTATGAAAAACATTCAGTACTTC	CSARDRTGGMKNIQYF
TRBD2	TRBJ2-7	.	TRBV7-2	TGTGCCAGCAGCGTGACTAGCGGGAATCGGGGCGAGCAGTACTTC	CASSVTSGNRGEQYF
.	TRBJ2-3	few	TRBV7-2	TGTGCCAGCAGCGGGGGAAGACGTTTTGGAACAGATACGCAGTATTTT	CASSGGRRFGTDTQYF
TRBD1	TRBJ1-2	.	TRBV10-3	TGTGCCATCACCGATACAGGGGGCCAGAATGGCTACACCTTC	CAITDTGGQNGYTF
TRBD1	TRBJ1-1	.	TRBV6-2/TRBV6-3	TGTGCCAGCAGTTACCGGACAGGGGCAAGGCGGAACACTGAAGCTTTCTTT	CASSYRTGARRNTEAFF
TRBD2	TRBJ2-7	.	TRBV20-1	TGCAGTGCCCCCCGCGGGGGAAGAAACGAGCAGTACTTC	CSAPRGGRNEQYF
.	TRBJ2-7	.	TRBV4-3	TGCGCCAGCAGCCAAGGGGCTAGTTTGGGCGAGCAGTACTTC	CASSQGASLGEQYF
.	TRBJ1-1	.	TRBV3-1	TGTGCCAGCACCTACGCAAGTAATACTGAAGCTTTCTTT	CASTYASNTEAFF
.	TRBJ1-2	.	TRBV3-1	TGTGCCAGCAGCCAAGTTGAGGGGTCAGGCGGTGGCTACACCTTC	CASSQVEGSGGGYTF
.	TRBJ1-3	.	TRBV20-1	TGCAGTGCGTTACCACCCCTAGGAAACACCATATATTTT	CSALPPLGNTIYF
.	TRBJ2-2	.	TRBV15	TGTGCCACCAGCAGAGATAGTGGGCCCGGGGAGCTGTTTTTT	CATSRDSGPGELFF